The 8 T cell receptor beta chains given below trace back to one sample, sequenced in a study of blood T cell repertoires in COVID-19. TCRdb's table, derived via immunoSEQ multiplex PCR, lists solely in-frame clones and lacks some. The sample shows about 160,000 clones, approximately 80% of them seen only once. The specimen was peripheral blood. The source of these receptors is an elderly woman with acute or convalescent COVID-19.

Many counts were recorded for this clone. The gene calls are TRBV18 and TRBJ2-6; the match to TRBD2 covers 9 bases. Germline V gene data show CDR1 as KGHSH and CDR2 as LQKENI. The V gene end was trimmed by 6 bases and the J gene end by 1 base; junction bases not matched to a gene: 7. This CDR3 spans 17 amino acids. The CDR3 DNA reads TGTGCCAGCTCGCTGATAGCGGGAGAGTCTGGGGCCAACGTCCTGACTTTC. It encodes CASSLIAGESGANVLTF.

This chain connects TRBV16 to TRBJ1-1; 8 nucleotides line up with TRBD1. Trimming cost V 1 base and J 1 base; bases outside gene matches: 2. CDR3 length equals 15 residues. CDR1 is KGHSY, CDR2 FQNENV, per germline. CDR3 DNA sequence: TGTGCCAGCAGCCAATGGGGGACAGGGAACACTGAAGCTTTCTTT. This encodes CASSQWGTGNTEAFF.

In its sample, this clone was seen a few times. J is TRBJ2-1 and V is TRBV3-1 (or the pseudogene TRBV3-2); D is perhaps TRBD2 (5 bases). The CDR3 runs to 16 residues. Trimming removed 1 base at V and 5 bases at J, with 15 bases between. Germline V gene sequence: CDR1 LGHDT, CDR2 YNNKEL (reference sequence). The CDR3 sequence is CASSQVGGPKHNEQFF. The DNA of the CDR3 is TGTGCCAGCAGCCAAGTAGGCGGGCCTAAGCACAATGAGCAGTTCTTC.

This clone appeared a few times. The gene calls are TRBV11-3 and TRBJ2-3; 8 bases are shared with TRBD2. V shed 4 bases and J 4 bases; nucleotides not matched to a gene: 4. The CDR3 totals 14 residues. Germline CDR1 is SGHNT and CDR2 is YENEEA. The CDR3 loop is CASSSRGGPDTQYF. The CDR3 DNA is TGTGCCAGCAGCTCCCGGGGGGGGCCAGATACGCAGTATTTT.

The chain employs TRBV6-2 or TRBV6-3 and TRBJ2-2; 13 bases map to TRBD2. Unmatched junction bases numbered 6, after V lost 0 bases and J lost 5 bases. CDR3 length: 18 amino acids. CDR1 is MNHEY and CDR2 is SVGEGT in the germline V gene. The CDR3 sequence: CASSYSPGLAGQTGELFF. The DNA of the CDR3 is TGTGCCAGCAGTTACTCTCCGGGACTAGCGGGGCAGACCGGGGAGCTGTTTTTT.

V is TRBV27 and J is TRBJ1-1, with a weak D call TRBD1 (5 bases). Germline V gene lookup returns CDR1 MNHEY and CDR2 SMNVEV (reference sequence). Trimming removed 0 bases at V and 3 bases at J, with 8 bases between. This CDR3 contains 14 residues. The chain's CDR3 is CASSLSVGDTEAFF. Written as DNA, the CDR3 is TGTGCCAGCAGTTTATCGGTAGGGGACACTGAAGCTTTCTTT.

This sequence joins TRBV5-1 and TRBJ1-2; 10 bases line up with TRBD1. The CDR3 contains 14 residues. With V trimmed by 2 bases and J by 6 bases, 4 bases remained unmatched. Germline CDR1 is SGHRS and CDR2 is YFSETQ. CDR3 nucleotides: TGCGCCAGCAGCTTCGGACAGGGGGTCGATGGCTACACCTTC. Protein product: CASSFGQGVDGYTF.

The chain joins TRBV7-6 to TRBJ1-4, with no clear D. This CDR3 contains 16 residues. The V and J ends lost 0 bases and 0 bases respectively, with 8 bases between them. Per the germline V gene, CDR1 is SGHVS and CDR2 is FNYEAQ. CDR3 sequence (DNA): TGTGCCAGCAGCTTAGCGAGGACTGCAACTAATGAAAAACTGTTTTTT. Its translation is CASSLARTATNEKLFF.